This T cell receptor beta chain was sequenced during a study of T-cell memory formation after mild COVID-19. TCRdb reprocessed the 5' RACE reads with MiXCR, giving one entry per CDR3 protein. The table lists under 150,000 distinct CDR3 sequences, 16% of them singletons. This CDR3 contains 16 residues. From germline, CDR1 is DFQATT and CDR2 SNEGSKA (reference sequence). Trimming at V came to 3 bases and at J to 0 bases, leaving 8 bases not matched to a gene. The clonotype comes from an adult woman who had mild COVID-19 (a few samples of this study predate the infection). Cell type and time point are not known. Material for sequencing was PBMCs or a T cell subset sorted from them (not recorded which). The chain links TRBV20-1 to TRBJ2-3; 8 nucleotides agree with TRBD2. CDR3 loop: CSASGGAAHSTDTQYF. CDR3 coding DNA: TGCAGTGCTAGCGGGGGGGCCGCCCATAGCACAGATACGCAGTATTTT.